This TCR beta chain is from a study of blood T cell repertoires in COVID-19. As for the study in general: The samples span acute and convalescent COVID-19 from the United States, Italy and Spain. In each case, the material was cDNA or gDNA derived from T cells, B-cell-depleted T cells, or PBMCs.

V was pared by 2 bases and J by 1 base, with 9 bases between. This CDR3 contains 14 residues. Germline V CDR1 and CDR2: SGHNT, YYREEE (reference sequence). How the authors handled the data: Amplified reference gene primers provided the basis for estimating nucleated cell counts. Here immunoSEQ multiplex PCR was the method, and the copy in TCRdb shows in-frame clones only, minus some. Clonal size and the V and J genes are those of that table, whereas D and trimming came from the DNA. The sample has 180,000 or so clones, about 80% seen once. The chain has TRBV5-4 and TRBJ1-1; maybe TRBD1 (6 bases). The sequence derives from a human donor with acute or convalescent COVID-19. The donor label of this sample is uncertain. Sequenced sample: peripheral blood. CDR3 sequence: CASSFRTANTEAFF. In DNA form, the CDR3 reads TGTGCCAGCAGCTTCCGGACAGCGAACACTGAAGCTTTCTTT.